One and the same sample provided the 10 T cell receptor beta chains below, sequenced in a study of blood T cell repertoires in COVID-19. The assay was immunoSEQ multiplex PCR, and TCRdb's table has in-frame clones only and misses some. Among roughly 500,000 clones listed, 85% to 90% were seen once. Sequencing was performed on peripheral blood. These receptors all come from a man aged 18 to 35 with COVID-19, enrolled during active disease.

The CDR3 nucleotides are TGCAGTGCTAGTCGCGGGGAGGGACGCGAGCAGTACTTC. As protein: CSASRGEGREQYF. The chain joins TRBV20-1 to TRBJ2-7; 7 nucleotides align to TRBD2. The CDR3 is 13 amino acids. The junction had 8 bases not matched to a gene; V was cut back by 3 bases and J by 6 bases. Germline loops: CDR1 DFQATT, CDR2 SNEGSKA (reference sequence).

The rearrangement links TRBV25-1 to TRBJ2-5, with unresolved D. Trimming stripped 3 bases from V and 5 bases from J, with 25 bases between. Germline CDR1 is MGHDK and CDR2 is SYGVNS. The CDR3 length is 18 residues. The CDR3 spells CASSDRLLTVDHRETQYF. The CDR3 region has the DNA TGTGCCAGCAGTGACCGACTTTTGACGGTCGACCACCGGGAGACCCAGTACTTC.

The V gene is TRBV5-1, the J gene TRBJ1-2, with TRBD1 as a possible D gene (5 bases). The CDR3 loop spans 14 amino acids. Trimming removed 3 bases at V and 8 bases at J, with 17 bases between. Germline V gene sequence: CDR1 SGHRS, CDR2 YFSETQ. In nucleotides, the CDR3 is TGCGCCAGCAGCTCGCAACAGGACGTTCCGGGCTACACCTTC. Its translation: CASSSQQDVPGYTF.

The chain has TRBV11-2 and TRBJ2-7; 10 nucleotides align to TRBD1. This CDR3 has 13 residues. V lost 0 bases and J lost 9; bases outside the gene matches: 2. Looked up from germline, CDR1 is SGHAT and CDR2 is FQNNGV. The CDR3 reads CASSLDRTGGQYF. In DNA, the CDR3 is TGTGCCAGCAGCTTAGATAGGACAGGGGGGCAGTACTTC.

The V and J genes are TRBV21-1 and TRBJ1-6; TRBD1 is the table's D call, not checked against the DNA. TRBV21-1 is shown as a pseudogene. This CDR3 has 18 amino acids. CDR3: CASSSKTGPSSYNSPLHF. As DNA, the CDR3 is TGTGCCAGCAGCTCAAAAACAGGCCCCAGCTCCTATAATTCACCCCTCCACTTT.

The V and J genes are TRBV29-1 and TRBJ2-1; TRBD2 aligns across 8 bases. Trimming removed 5 bases from V and 9 bases from J; junction bases left unmatched: 9. There are 13 residues in the CDR3. Per the germline V gene, CDR1 is SQVTM and CDR2 is ANQGSEA. CDR3: CSVLAGGTIEQFF. In DNA, the CDR3 is TGCAGCGTTCTTGCGGGAGGAACCATTGAGCAGTTCTTC.

The chain couples TRBV3-1 (or the pseudogene TRBV3-2) to TRBJ2-3; 7 bases line up with TRBD1. Germline CDR1 and CDR2: LGHDT and YNNKEL (reference sequence). The trim removed 5 bases at V and 4 bases at J, leaving 15 bases unmatched. The CDR3 is 17 residues long. The CDR3 protein is CASSERTGTLSADTQYF. The CDR3, as DNA: TGTGCCAGCAGCGAAAGGACAGGTACATTATCAGCAGATACGCAGTATTTT.

The count of this clone is one. This chain links TRBV6-5 with TRBJ1-6, with TRBD1 as a possible D gene (6 bases). The CDR3 is 14 residues long. Germline V lookup: CDR1 MNHEY, CDR2 SVGAGI. Trimming cost V 6 bases and J 6 bases, with 12 bases left between them. The CDR3 here is CASRTGSPNSPLHF. For the CDR3, the DNA is TGTGCCAGCAGAACAGGGTCCCCTAATTCACCCCTCCACTTT.

The chain uses TRBV3-1 (or the pseudogene TRBV3-2) and TRBJ2-3, with 7 bases fitting TRBD2. Per germline, CDR1 LGHDT and CDR2 YNNKEL (reference sequence). This CDR3 contains 17 residues. V dropped 1 base and J dropped 5; count of bases not matched to a gene: 12. The CDR3 is CASSQVVGLAGQDTQYF. The CDR3, as DNA: TGTGCCAGCAGCCAAGTCGTAGGCTTAGCGGGTCAAGATACGCAGTATTTT.

This chain connects TRBV19 to TRBJ2-4, with 7 bases identical to TRBD1. The CDR3 runs to 14 residues. Per the germline V gene, CDR1 is LNHDA and CDR2 is SQIVND (reference sequence). Losses at the gene ends were 10 bases for V and 5 bases for J; bases not matched to a gene: 11. CDR3 protein: CATRPTGKENIQYF. CDR3 DNA sequence: TGTGCCACTAGACCGACAGGGAAGGAAAACATTCAGTACTTC.